This TCR beta chain was obtained from a study of circulating and synovial CD4+ cells in juvenile arthritis. Assay used: immunoSEQ multiplex PCR; TCRdb lists only in-frame clones, some missing. The data show fewer than 35,000 clones, over 90% seen once. The CDR3 is 14 residues long. Germline CDR1 is LNHDA and CDR2 is SQIVND (reference sequence). The ends lost 5 bases at V and 4 bases at J; junction bases unmatched: 6. The chain carries TRBV19 and TRBJ1-2; TRBD1 matches at 8 bases. This TCR came from a human donor with juvenile idiopathic arthritis. What was sequenced was CD4+ T cells from blood. CDR3: CASSRGGQGYGYTF. The CDR3 nucleotides are TGTGCCAGTAGTCGGGGAGGACAGGGCTATGGCTACACCTTC.